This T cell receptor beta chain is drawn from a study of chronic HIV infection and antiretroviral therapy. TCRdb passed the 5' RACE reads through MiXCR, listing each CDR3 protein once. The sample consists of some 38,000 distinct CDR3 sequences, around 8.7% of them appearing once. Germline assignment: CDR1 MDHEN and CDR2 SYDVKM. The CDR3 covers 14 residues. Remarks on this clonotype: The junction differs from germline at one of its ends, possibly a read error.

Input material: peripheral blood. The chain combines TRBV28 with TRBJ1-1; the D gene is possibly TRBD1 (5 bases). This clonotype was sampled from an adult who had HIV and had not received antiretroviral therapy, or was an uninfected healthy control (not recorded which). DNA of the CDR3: TGTGCCAGCAGTTCGGTAGATACGGGGACTGAAACTTTCTTT. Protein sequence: CASSSVDTGTETFF.